A single sample is the source of the 22 T cell receptor beta chains below, sequenced in a study of T cell changes during pregnancy in multiple sclerosis. The assay was immunoSEQ multiplex PCR, and TCRdb's table has in-frame clones only and misses some. This sample yields about 44,000 clones, of which roughly 92% are seen a single time; more than 0.6% belongs to the top ten. The sample in question was CD4+ T cells from peripheral blood mononuclear cells, obtained in the first trimester of pregnancy. The receptors derive from a female donor with multiple sclerosis, enrolled in a pregnancy study.

The rearrangement links TRBV10-2 to TRBJ2-7, with 8 bases that match TRBD2. The CDR3 covers 15 residues. Germline V lookup: CDR1 WSHSY, CDR2 SAAADI. J gave up 3 bases and V 8 bases, and 12 bases lay outside the gene matches. The CDR3 region is CASYGKVGGGYEQYF. The CDR3 coding sequence is TGCGCCAGCTATGGGAAGGTCGGGGGGGGCTACGAGCAGTACTTC.

The gene calls are TRBV7-2 and TRBJ1-5, with 11 bases aligning to TRBD1. This CDR3 is 14 amino acids long. The V and J ends lost 4 bases and 7 bases, in that order; junction bases with no gene match: 3. The germline V gene encodes CDR1 SGHTA and CDR2 FQGNSA. Written as DNA, the CDR3 is TGTGCCAGCAGCTCCGGGACAGGGGGACAGCCCCAGCATTTT. Translation gives CASSSGTGGQPQHF.

V usage is TRBV7-9 and J usage is TRBJ2-7; 10 nucleotides align to TRBD1. This CDR3 comprises 15 residues. V was clipped by 5 bases and J by 4 bases; unmatched bases: 8. CDR1 SEHNR and CDR2 FQNEAQ come from the germline V gene (reference sequence). The CDR3 here is CASSIPGQGTYEQYF. In nucleotides, the CDR3 is TGTGCCAGCAGCATCCCGGGACAGGGGACTTACGAGCAGTACTTC.

The chain recombines TRBV23-1 with TRBJ2-1; perhaps TRBD1 as D (5 bases). TRBV23-1 is classed as an ORF, of uncertain function. The CDR3 is 13 amino acids. The ends were cut back, 0 bases at V and 10 bases at J, with 10 bases in the middle. CDR3 DNA sequence: TGCGCCAGCAGTCAATCGAATAGGGGAGAGCAGTTCTTC. Its translation: CASSQSNRGEQFF.

The chain has TRBV6-6 and TRBJ1-1; 7 bases agree with TRBD1. This CDR3 has 14 amino acids. Per the germline V gene, CDR1 is MNHNY and CDR2 is SVGAGI (reference sequence). Trimming cost V 2 bases and J 10 bases; bases outside gene matches: 10. The CDR3 region has the DNA TGTGCCAGCAGTTACCTAGCCGACAGGGCTGGAGCTTTCTTT. Encoded protein: CASSYLADRAGAFF.

The chain couples TRBV5-1 to TRBJ2-3, with 9 bases that match TRBD1. The CDR3 spans 16 residues. Unmatched junction bases numbered 7, after V lost 3 bases and J lost 2 bases. Germline CDR1 SGHRS, CDR2 YFSETQ. CDR3 nucleotides: TGCGCCAGCAGCTCGCTACTACAGGGGGCCACAGATACGCAGTATTTT. The encoded protein is CASSSLLQGATDTQYF.

The genes are TRBV6-5 and TRBJ2-7, with D possibly TRBD2 on 6 matching bases. The length of the CDR3 is 12 residues. CDR1 and CDR2 from the germline V gene are MNHEY and SVGAGI. V lost 6 bases and J 3 bases, leaving 9 bases between the germline ends. This chain's CDR3 is CASSQTSYEQYF. The CDR3 DNA reads as TGTGCCAGCAGCCAGACTAGCTACGAGCAGTACTTC.

The chain couples TRBV7-9 to TRBJ2-5, with 9 bases aligning to TRBD1. Germline V lookup: CDR1 SEHNR, CDR2 FQNEAQ (reference sequence). V shed 5 bases, J shed 2 bases, and the junction held 3 bases outside the gene matches. The CDR3 covers 14 residues. The DNA for the CDR3 is TGTGCCAGCAGCCCCGGACAGGGGCAAGAGACCCAGTACTTC. Its translation: CASSPGQGQETQYF. Combining the CDR3 with reference TRBV7-9 and TRBJ2-5 gives the whole variable domain DTGVSQNPRHKITKRGQNVTFRCDPISEHNRLYWYRQTLGQGPEFLTYFQNEAQLEKSRLLSDRFSAERPKGSFSTLEIQRTEQGDSAMYLCASSPGQGQETQYFGPGTRLLVL.

CDR3 nucleotide sequence: TGTGCCAGCAGACCTACAGGGAGTGTGACAGATACGCAGTATTTT. Protein product: CASRPTGSVTDTQYF. The chain is built from TRBV27 and TRBJ2-3; maybe TRBD1 (6 bases). Germline-derived CDR1 and CDR2 are MNHEY and SMNVEV (reference sequence). V shed 6 bases and J shed 3 bases, with 16 bases lying between them. The CDR3 has 15 amino acids.

This chain connects TRBV5-3 to TRBJ2-5; the match to TRBD1 covers 7 bases. The J call is uncertain, as TRBJ2-7 better fits the DNA end. TRBV5-3 is labeled an ORF, and its function is uncertain. This CDR3 is 14 amino acids long. The CDR3 spells CARSRPDRTYEQYF. The CDR3 nucleotides are TGTGCCAGAAGTAGGCCGGACAGGACCTACGAGCAGTACTTC.

The chain couples TRBV6-5 to TRBJ2-7; D gene uncertain. CDR1 MNHEY and CDR2 SVGAGI come from the germline V gene. This CDR3 has 15 residues. V was trimmed by 6 bases and J by 4 bases, leaving 19 bases between them. DNA of the CDR3: TGTGCCAGCAGACCCAGAACAGTTCTGTCTTACGAGCAGTACTTC. Protein: CASRPRTVLSYEQYF.

This chain uses TRBV5-1 with TRBJ2-3, with 13 bases that match TRBD2. The CDR3 has 18 residues. Unmatched junction bases numbered 7, after V lost 0 bases and J lost 3 bases. Germline V lookup: CDR1 SGHRS, CDR2 YFSETQ. The CDR3, as DNA: TGCGCCAGCAGCTTGGAGTTTGGACTAGCGGGAGTAACAGATACGCAGTATTTT. This codes for CASSLEFGLAGVTDTQYF.

The CDR3 DNA is TGTGCCAGCAGCAACCCACCCCAGGGGGCGTCCACAGATACGCAGTATTTT. Translated, it gives CASSNPPQGASTDTQYF. The chain uses TRBV28 and TRBJ2-3; 8 bases are a match to TRBD1. The CDR3 contains 17 residues. The V gene's germline CDR1 is MDHEN and CDR2 SYDVKM. V lost 6 bases to trimming and J lost 2 bases; unmatched junction nucleotides: 13. Full variable domain (rest looked up from reference TRBV28 and TRBJ2-3): DVKVTQSSRYLVKRTGEKVFLECVQDMDHENMFWYRQDPGLGLRLIYFSYDVKMKEKGDIPEGYSVSREKKERFSLILESASTNQTSMYLCASSNPPQGASTDTQYFGPGTRLTVL.

This sequence joins TRBV7-2 and TRBJ2-1, with 9 bases matching TRBD1. Unmatched junction bases numbered 11, after V lost 5 bases and J lost 12 bases. Germline V gene data show CDR1 as SGHTA and CDR2 as FQGNSA. This CDR3 is 14 amino acids long. The CDR3 DNA is TGTGCCAGCAGCCGACCGGGACAGGGATGGTCGCAGTTCTTC. Its protein is CASSRPGQGWSQFF.

The rearrangement links TRBV5-1 to TRBJ2-7; 14 nucleotides agree with TRBD2. Germline loops: CDR1 SGHRS, CDR2 YFSETQ. Unmatched junction bases numbered 10, after V lost 0 bases and J lost 2 bases. The CDR3 runs to 19 residues. The CDR3 region has the DNA TGCGCCAGCAGCTTGGAGGCCGCGACTAGCGGGAGGGCCGCCTACGAGCAGTACTTC. It encodes CASSLEAATSGRAAYEQYF.

The chain employs TRBV18 and TRBJ2-5; a weak D match, TRBD1 (5 bases). The CDR3 sequence is 15 residues long. Between the trimmed V and J ends, which lost 1 base and 2 bases, there was a span of 11 bases. Germline CDR1 reads KGHSH; CDR2 reads LQKENI. The CDR3 DNA is TGTGCCAGCTCACCACGGGGCGGAAAACAAGAGACCCAGTACTTC. Protein product: CASSPRGGKQETQYF.

This clone has a single count. This chain links TRBV19 with TRBJ1-6; 7 positions match TRBD1. Germline V gives CDR1 LNHDA, CDR2 SQIVND (reference sequence). This CDR3 spans 17 amino acids. Losses at the gene ends were 6 bases for V and 6 bases for J; bases not matched to a gene: 14. The CDR3 spells CASRAPPGQRLNSPLHF. DNA of the CDR3: TGTGCCAGTAGGGCCCCACCGGGACAGCGGCTTAATTCACCCCTCCACTTT. The full variable domain, with the rest looked up from reference TRBV19 and TRBJ1-6, is DGGITQSPKYLFRKEGQNVTLSCEQNLNHDAMYWYRQDPGQGLRLIYYSQIVNDFQKGDIAEGYSVSREKKESFPLTVTSAQKNPTAFYLCASRAPPGQRLNSPLHFGNGTRLTVT.

CDR3 residues: CASSPSVRYEQYF. DNA of the CDR3: TGTGCCAGCAGTCCCTCGGTCCGCTACGAGCAGTACTTC. V gene TRBV28 combines with J gene TRBJ2-7, with D hard to call. With 5 bases removed from V and 3 bases from J, the gap between germline ends came to 11 bases. The CDR3 has 13 amino acids. Looked up from germline, CDR1 is MDHEN and CDR2 is SYDVKM. Looking up the rest from reference TRBV28 and TRBJ2-7 gives the full variable domain: DVKVTQSSRYLVKRTGEKVFLECVQDMDHENMFWYRQDPGLGLRLIYFSYDVKMKEKGDIPEGYSVSREKKERFSLILESASTNQTSMYLCASSPSVRYEQYFGPGTRLTVT.

V usage is TRBV18 and J usage is TRBJ2-5, with TRBD2 matching 7 bases. Looked up from germline, CDR1 is KGHSH and CDR2 is LQKENI. With V trimmed by 6 bases and J by 1 base, 2 bases remained unmatched. The CDR3 has 13 residues. The CDR3 loop reads CASSAGVQETQYF. The DNA of the CDR3 is TGTGCCAGCTCTGCGGGGGTCCAAGAGACCCAGTACTTC.

The chain links TRBV4-3 to TRBJ2-1; TRBD1 aligns across 8 bases. Germline CDR1 is LGHNA and CDR2 is YSLEER. The CDR3 extends over 16 amino acids. J gave up 6 bases and V 2 bases, and 9 bases lay outside the gene matches. CDR3 in amino acids: CASSQRTGPLANEQFF. The CDR3 DNA is TGCGCCAGCAGCCAACGGACAGGGCCCCTTGCCAATGAGCAGTTCTTC.

This rearrangement joins TRBV5-1 to TRBJ2-3; D gene uncertain. Germline V gene data show CDR1 as SGHRS and CDR2 as YFSETQ. The CDR3 runs 14 residues. V lost 3 bases, J lost 6 bases, and 14 bases lay in between. DNA of the CDR3: TGCGCCAGCAGCTCCCTCCCCCTGCAGGATACGCAGTATTTT. Translation gives CASSSLPLQDTQYF.

The chain combines TRBV9 with TRBJ2-3; D may be TRBD1 (6 bases). The CDR3 spans 18 residues. CDR1 and CDR2 from the germline V gene are SGDLS and YYNGEE. Trimming cost V 4 bases and J 2 bases, with 23 bases left between them. In DNA, the CDR3 is TGTGCCAGCAGCCGAACAACGAGGGTGACAGGCCTCACAGATACGCAGTATTTT. Its translation: CASSRTTRVTGLTDTQYF.